This entry lists 22 T cell receptor beta chains sequenced from one sample in a study of post-analysis software for immune sequencing data. Study-wide points: Patients carried roughly five TRBV segments more frequently than controls did, and TRBV5-6, TRBV5-1 and TRBV20-1 were among them.

No antigen has been assigned to these receptors. Unique molecular identifiers tagged the TCR beta cDNA libraries. Each CDR3 protein is one row after TCRdb ran MiXCR on the PCR reads. The sample has hundreds of thousands of distinct CDR3 sequences, roughly 29% seen once; the top ten hold 0.5% to 0.6%. Material: blood. The receptors derive from a girl under 18 with multiple sclerosis.

This clonotype was seen a handful of times. The chain has TRBV12-3 or TRBV12-4 and TRBJ2-5; 11 nucleotides align to TRBD2. This CDR3 region has 14 residues. V was clipped by 6 bases and J by 8 bases; unmatched bases: 8. The chain's CDR3 is CASRPTSGGHTQYF. CDR3 sequence (DNA): TGTGCCAGCAGACCCACTAGCGGGGGACACACCCAGTACTTC.

This clonotype was recorded a few times. V gene TRBV10-3 combines with J gene TRBJ2-5; 14 nucleotides align to TRBD2. Germline-derived CDR1 and CDR2 are ENHRY and SYGVKD. There are 16 residues in the CDR3. V was pared by 3 bases and J by 4 bases, with 4 bases of the junction left unmatched. The chain's CDR3 is CAISDGTSGSRETQYF. The CDR3 nucleotides read TGTGCCATCAGTGACGGGACTAGCGGGAGTAGAGAGACCCAGTACTTC.

The chain is built from TRBV20-1 and TRBJ1-1, with D tentatively TRBD1 (6 bases). The CDR3 loop spans 12 amino acids. Germline lookup yields CDR1 DFQATT and CDR2 SNEGSKA (reference sequence). The ends were cut back, 6 bases at V and 5 bases at J, with 13 bases in the middle. CDR3 sequence: CSALGGLTEAFF. DNA for the CDR3: TGCAGTGCCCTAGGGGGGCTAACTGAAGCTTTCTTT.

This clonotype was found a few times. The V gene is TRBV7-2, the J gene TRBJ2-7, with a tentative D call TRBD1 (6 bases). Germline V gene data show CDR1 as SGHTA and CDR2 as FQGNSA. Between the trimmed V and J ends, which lost 3 bases and 5 bases, there was a span of 11 bases. This CDR3 region has 13 residues. The CDR3 DNA reads as TGTGCCAGCAGCTTGGGCAGGGGCCACGAGCAGTACTTC. This sequence encodes CASSLGRGHEQYF.

This clonotype was detected a few times. V is TRBV18 and J is TRBJ2-1, with 7 bases that match TRBD2. V lost 3 bases and J lost 8; bases outside the gene matches: 13. The CDR3 is made up of 16 amino acids. Germline CDR1 is KGHSH and CDR2 is LQKENI. The CDR3 loop is CASSPSRGGRRDEQFF. CDR3 nucleotides: TGTGCCAGCTCACCTTCGCGGGGCGGGAGAAGGGATGAGCAGTTCTTC.

This clonotype was counted a few times. The rearrangement uses TRBV18 and TRBJ2-3; 7 nucleotides line up with TRBD2. From germline, CDR1 is KGHSH and CDR2 LQKENI. V trimming: 8 bases; J trimming: 3 bases; junction bases outside the gene matches: 5. CDR3 length: 13 amino acids. In DNA, the CDR3 is TGTGCCAGCGGCGGGAGCGTAACAGATACGCAGTATTTT. This sequence encodes CASGGSVTDTQYF.

The chain carries TRBV7-2 and TRBJ2-2; 10 bases match TRBD2. From germline, CDR1 is SGHTA and CDR2 FQGNSA. CDR3 size: 16 residues. With V trimmed by 5 bases and J by 6 bases, 9 bases remained unmatched. CDR3 residues: CASSPMSTSGSGELFF. The CDR3 DNA reads TGTGCCAGCAGCCCAATGTCGACTAGCGGGTCCGGGGAGCTGTTTTTT.

This clonotype was seen a few times. The rearrangement uses TRBV27 and TRBJ2-6, with D perhaps being TRBD1 or TRBD2 (5 bases each). Germline CDR1 is MNHEY and CDR2 is SMNVEV (reference sequence). V was shortened by 3 bases and J by 2 bases, with 17 bases between the two germline ends. The CDR3 runs to 18 residues. CDR3 DNA: TGTGCCAGCAGTTTCTCTCTCCCGGGACGGGCTGGGGCCAACGTCCTGACTTTC. Amino acid sequence: CASSFSLPGRAGANVLTF.

The chain is built from TRBV7-2 and TRBJ2-3; 11 nucleotides agree with TRBD2. The CDR3 totals 15 residues. Germline lookup yields CDR1 SGHTA and CDR2 FQGNSA. The V and J ends lost 2 bases and 4 bases, in that order; junction bases with no gene match: 2. Written as DNA, the CDR3 is TGTACCAGCAGCTTAACTAGCGGGGGCTCAGATACGCAGTATTTT. Protein product: CTSSLTSGGSDTQYF.

The V gene is TRBV7-2, the J gene TRBJ2-4; 7 nucleotides match TRBD2. CDR1 is SGHTA, CDR2 FQGNSA, per germline. The CDR3 runs to 15 residues. V dropped 3 bases and J dropped 6; count of bases not matched to a gene: 8. The CDR3 coding sequence is TGTGCCAGCAGCTTGGGTACCGCGGGGGTAAACATTCAGTACTTC. Protein: CASSLGTAGVNIQYF.

The chain combines TRBV2 with TRBJ1-5, with D maybe TRBD1 (5 bases). CDR1 and CDR2 (germline): SNHLY, FYNNEI. V lost 7 bases, J lost 0 bases, and 7 bases lay in between. The CDR3 contains 13 residues. The CDR3 region is CASTGNSNQPQHF. The CDR3 DNA reads TGTGCCAGCACAGGGAATAGCAATCAGCCCCAGCATTTT.

The rearrangement uses TRBV20-1 and TRBJ2-3; D could derive from TRBD1 or TRBD2 (5 bases each). CDR1 and CDR2 from the germline V gene are DFQATT and SNEGSKA (reference sequence). The V end was cut by 3 bases, the J end by 0 bases, with 7 bases between. The CDR3 loop spans 13 amino acids. CDR3 nucleotide sequence: TGCAGTGCTAGGGGGGTTAGCACAGATACGCAGTATTTT. Translation gives CSARGVSTDTQYF.

The CDR3 protein is CSARQATPNTEAFF. CDR3 DNA: TGCAGTGCTAGACAAGCAACACCGAACACTGAAGCTTTCTTT. V gene TRBV20-1 combines with J gene TRBJ1-1; D gene ambiguous. This CDR3 region has 14 residues. Trimming stripped 2 bases from V and 1 base from J, with 11 bases between. Germline V gene sequence: CDR1 DFQATT, CDR2 SNEGSKA (reference sequence).

This clonotype was counted a few times. The chain employs TRBV6-6 and TRBJ1-6, with no clear D. Trimming took 7 bases from V and 0 from J, leaving 13 bases between them. The CDR3 contains 16 residues. Germline lookup yields CDR1 MNHNY and CDR2 SVGAGI (reference sequence). Here the CDR3 reads CASTPNRSSYNSPLHF. The CDR3 coding sequence is TGTGCCAGCACTCCAAACCGAAGCTCCTATAATTCACCCCTCCACTTT.

Only a few counts were recorded for this clonotype. The chain couples TRBV12-3 or TRBV12-4 to TRBJ2-3; D is unclear. Trimming removed 7 bases from V and 4 bases from J, with 9 bases in between. The CDR3 has 12 residues. The DNA for the CDR3 is TGTGCCAGCACCCGGAGCGCAGATACGCAGTATTTT. Its protein is CASTRSADTQYF.

This clonotype was seen ten or more times. The J gene is TRBJ2-4, the V gene TRBV7-2, with D possibly TRBD2 on 6 matching bases. The germline V gene encodes CDR1 SGHTA and CDR2 FQGNSA. The CDR3 totals 16 residues. Trimming removed 5 bases at V and 0 bases at J, with 14 bases between. The CDR3 spells CASSLGGTLAKNIQYF. The CDR3 DNA sequence: TGTGCCAGCAGCCTCGGGGGTACTCTAGCCAAAAACATTCAGTACTTC. The complete variable domain, with remaining parts taken from reference TRBV7-2 and TRBJ2-4, reads GAGVSQSPSNKVTEKGKDVELRCDPISGHTALYWYRQSLGQGLEFLIYFQGNSAPDKSGLPSDRFSAERTGGSVSTLTIQRTQQEDSAVYLCASSLGGTLAKNIQYFGAGTRLSVL.

The CDR3 region has the DNA TGTGCCAGCAGCCCCTTGAGCGGGAGTTACAATGAGCAGTTCTTC. Translated: CASSPLSGSYNEQFF. The rearrangement joins TRBV7-2 to TRBJ2-1; TRBD2 agrees at 8 bases. Trimming cost V 5 bases and J 4 bases; bases outside gene matches: 7. Germline CDR1 and CDR2: SGHTA and FQGNSA. The CDR3 is 15 amino acids.

The chain links TRBV5-1 to TRBJ1-5; D may be TRBD1 (5 bases). The CDR3 is made up of 15 amino acids. Trimming shortened V by 4 bases and J by 1 base, and 12 bases separated the two germline ends. The germline CDR1 and CDR2 sequences are SGHRS and YFSETQ. CDR3 loop: CASSALGDSNQPQHF. The CDR3 DNA reads TGCGCCAGCAGCGCACTAGGGGACAGCAATCAGCCCCAGCATTTT.

V usage is TRBV6-5 and J usage is TRBJ1-5; possibly TRBD1 for D (5 bases). The CDR3 runs to 16 residues. V lost 5 bases to trimming and J lost 1 base, with 15 bases between them. Germline CDR1 reads MNHEY; CDR2 reads SVGAGI. CDR3 loop: CASSRGGGGSNQPQHF. The CDR3 nucleotides are TGTGCCAGCAGTCGTGGGGGGGGAGGAAGCAATCAGCCCCAGCATTTT.

This clonotype was observed a few times. CDR3 nucleotides: TGTGCCAGCAGCCCCCGGGAAGCAGGCACAGATACGCAGTATTTT. Encoded protein: CASSPREAGTDTQYF. The rearrangement links TRBV3-1 to TRBJ2-3; D is possibly TRBD2 (5 bases). Germline CDR1 reads LGHDT; CDR2 reads YNNKEL (reference sequence). The length of the CDR3 is 15 residues. V gave up 4 bases and J gave up 1 base, with 12 bases separating them.

This clonotype came up once. The J gene is TRBJ2-3, the V gene TRBV7-9; no definite D call. Germline CDR1 SEHNR, CDR2 FQNEAQ (reference sequence). The CDR3 has 14 residues. V shed 8 bases and J shed 4 bases, with 16 bases lying between them. In DNA, the CDR3 is TGTGCCAGCCTTCCGAGCGCACACTCAGATACGCAGTATTTT. Translated, it gives CASLPSAHSDTQYF. Looking up the rest from reference TRBV7-9 and TRBJ2-3 gives the full variable domain: DTGVSQNPRHKITKRGQNVTFRCDPISEHNRLYWYRQTLGQGPEFLTYFQNEAQLEKSRLLSDRFSAERPKGSFSTLEIQRTEQGDSAMYLCASLPSAHSDTQYFGPGTRLTVL.

With respect to this clonotype: A junction end diverges from the germline sequence, so it may reflect a read error. The V call is TRBV29-1, the J call TRBJ1-2, with D unresolved. The length of the CDR3 is 11 residues. Germline CDR1 reads SQVTM; CDR2 reads ANQGSEA. The CDR3 region has the DNA TGCAACGTTCCAGGACTTTATGGCTACACCTTC. Translation gives CNVPGLYGYTF.